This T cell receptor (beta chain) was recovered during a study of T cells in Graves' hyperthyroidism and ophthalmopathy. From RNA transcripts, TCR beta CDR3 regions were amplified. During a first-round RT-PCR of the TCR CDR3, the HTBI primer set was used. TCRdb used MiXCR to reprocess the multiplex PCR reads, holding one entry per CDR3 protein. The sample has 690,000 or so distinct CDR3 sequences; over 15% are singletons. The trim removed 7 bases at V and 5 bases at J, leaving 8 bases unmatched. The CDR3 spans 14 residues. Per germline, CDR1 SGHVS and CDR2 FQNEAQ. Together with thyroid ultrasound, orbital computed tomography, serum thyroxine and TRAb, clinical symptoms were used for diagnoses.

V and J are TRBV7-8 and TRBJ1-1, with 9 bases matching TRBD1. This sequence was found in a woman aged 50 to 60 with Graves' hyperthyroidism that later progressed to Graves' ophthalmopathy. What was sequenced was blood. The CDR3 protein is CASNQQGAGTEAFF. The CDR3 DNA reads TGTGCCAGCAACCAACAGGGGGCTGGTACTGAAGCTTTCTTT.